The clone carrying this T cell receptor (beta chain) was picked up a small number of times. The V and J ends lost 5 bases and 2 bases, in that order; junction bases with no gene match: 4. Germline V gene data show CDR1 as MDHEN and CDR2 as SYDVKM. The CDR3 is 14 amino acids. Sequencing was performed with immunoSEQ multiplex PCR; in TCRdb, only in-frame clones are kept and a portion is missing. This sample has 130,000 to 150,000 clones, with about 85% found just once. Individuals aged about 18 to 89 years were recruited from about two dozen US areas. In assigning cohorts, the study relied on participant-reported clinical history. A COVID-19 case was met by exposed participants within 2 weeks before study entry. These data originate in a study of blood T cell repertoires in COVID-19. Background on the study: The samples span acute and convalescent COVID-19 from the United States, Italy and Spain.

Sample: PBMCs or T cells enriched from blood (not recorded which). The rearrangement joins TRBV28 to TRBJ2-7, with 9 bases aligning to TRBD1. This clonotype originated in a woman aged 40 to 50 who had been exposed to COVID-19. CDR3 nucleotide sequence: TGTGCCAGCAGTCAGAACAGGGGGCCCTACGAGCAGTACTTC. Translation gives CASSQNRGPYEQYF.